This entry is about one T cell receptor beta chain. Its matching antigen is unknown. These data are taken from a study of beta chain features in type 1 diabetes. Findings of the study overall: There were fewer insertions and more deletions at the VDJ junctions of type 1 diabetes patients. In all four CD4+ subsets, TCRB CDR3 length was significantly, moderately reduced in type 1 diabetes.

Based on CD45RO/CCR7/CD25/CD127/CD95/CD27, CD4+ regulatory, stem cell-like memory, naive and central memory cells were sorted. The CDR3 runs 18 residues. Germline loops: CDR1 MGHDK, CDR2 SYGVNS. Trimming took 8 bases from V and 2 from J; bases not matched to a gene: 15. TCRB transcripts that were expressed got sequenced, as all of the isolated RNA had been reverse transcribed. Measured with immunoSEQ multiplex PCR; TCRdb has only the in-frame clones, and not every one. The data contain almost 350,000 clones, about a tenth of them singletons. Sequencing was carried out using central memory CD4+ T cells from blood. The receptor was derived from a man aged 25 to 40 with type 1 diabetes. The rearrangement uses TRBV25-1 and TRBJ1-3; 10 bases fit TRBD1. CDR3 nucleotides: TGTGCCAGCGCCCAAGTCCCGGGACAGGGGTCGGCTGGAAACACCATATATTTT. Translation gives CASAQVPGQGSAGNTIYF.